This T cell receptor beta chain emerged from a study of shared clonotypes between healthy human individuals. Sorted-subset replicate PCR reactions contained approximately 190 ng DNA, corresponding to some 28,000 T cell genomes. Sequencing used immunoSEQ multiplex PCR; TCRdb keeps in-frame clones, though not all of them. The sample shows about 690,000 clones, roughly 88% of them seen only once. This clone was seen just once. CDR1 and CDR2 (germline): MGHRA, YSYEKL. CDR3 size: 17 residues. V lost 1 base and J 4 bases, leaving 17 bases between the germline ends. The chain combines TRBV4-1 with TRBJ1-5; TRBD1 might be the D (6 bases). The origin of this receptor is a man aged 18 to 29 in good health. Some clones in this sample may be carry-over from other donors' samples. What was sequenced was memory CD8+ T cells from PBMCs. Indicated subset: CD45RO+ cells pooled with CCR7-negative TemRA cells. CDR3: CASSQGGVPGANQPQHF. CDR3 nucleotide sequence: TGCGCCAGCAGCCAAGGCGGCGTGCCAGGGGCAAATCAGCCCCAGCATTTT.